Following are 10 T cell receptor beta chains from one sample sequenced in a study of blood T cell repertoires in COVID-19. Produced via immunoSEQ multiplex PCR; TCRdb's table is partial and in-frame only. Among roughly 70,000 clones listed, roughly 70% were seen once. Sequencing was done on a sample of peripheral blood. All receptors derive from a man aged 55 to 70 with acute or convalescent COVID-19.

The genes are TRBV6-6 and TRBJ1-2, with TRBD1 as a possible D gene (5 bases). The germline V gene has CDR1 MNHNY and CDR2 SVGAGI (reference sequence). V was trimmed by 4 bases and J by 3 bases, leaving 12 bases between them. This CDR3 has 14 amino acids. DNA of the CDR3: TGTGCCAGCAGTTCTGGGACTCTTTACTATGGCTACACCTTC. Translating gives CASSSGTLYYGYTF.

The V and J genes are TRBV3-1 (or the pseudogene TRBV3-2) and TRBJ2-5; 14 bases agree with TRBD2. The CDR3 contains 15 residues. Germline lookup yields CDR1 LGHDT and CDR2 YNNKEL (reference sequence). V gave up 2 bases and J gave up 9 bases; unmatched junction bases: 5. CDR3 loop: CASSQSRLAGGPQYF. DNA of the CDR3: TGTGCCAGCAGCCAATCCCGACTAGCGGGGGGGCCCCAGTACTTC.

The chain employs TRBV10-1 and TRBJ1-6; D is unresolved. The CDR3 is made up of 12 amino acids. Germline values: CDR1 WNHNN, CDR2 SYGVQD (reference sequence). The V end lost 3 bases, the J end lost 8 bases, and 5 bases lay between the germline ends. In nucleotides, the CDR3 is TGCGCCAGCAGTGACTTTGATTCACCCCTCCACTTT. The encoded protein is CASSDFDSPLHF.

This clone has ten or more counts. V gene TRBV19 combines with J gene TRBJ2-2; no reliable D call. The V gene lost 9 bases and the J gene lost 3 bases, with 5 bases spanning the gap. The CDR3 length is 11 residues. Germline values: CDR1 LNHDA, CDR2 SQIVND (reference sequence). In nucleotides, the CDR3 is TGTGCCAGCCGTTACACCGGGGAGCTGTTTTTT. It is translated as CASRYTGELFF.

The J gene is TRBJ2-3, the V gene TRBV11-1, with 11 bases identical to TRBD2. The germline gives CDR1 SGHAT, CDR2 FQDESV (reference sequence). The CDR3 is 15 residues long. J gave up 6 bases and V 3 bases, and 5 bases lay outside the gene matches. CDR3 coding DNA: TGTGCCAGCAGCTTTTTAGCGGGGGGGCTGGATACGCAGTATTTT. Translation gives CASSFLAGGLDTQYF. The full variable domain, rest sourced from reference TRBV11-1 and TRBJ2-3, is EAEVAQSPRYKITEKSQAVAFWCDPISGHATLYWYRQILGQGPELLVQFQDESVVDDSQLPKDRFSAERLKGVDSTLKIQPAELGDSAMYLCASSFLAGGLDTQYFGPGTRLTVL.

The CDR3 loop is CASSLGSGQGYGVFF. In DNA form, the CDR3 reads TGTGCCAGCAGCTTAGGTTCCGGACAGGGATATGGGGTGTTTTTT. V is TRBV7-9 and J is TRBJ1-4; TRBD1 agrees at 8 bases. J was trimmed by 15 bases and V by 1 base; bases with no gene match: 13. Germline assignment: CDR1 SEHNR and CDR2 FQNEAQ (reference sequence). This CDR3 is 15 amino acids long.

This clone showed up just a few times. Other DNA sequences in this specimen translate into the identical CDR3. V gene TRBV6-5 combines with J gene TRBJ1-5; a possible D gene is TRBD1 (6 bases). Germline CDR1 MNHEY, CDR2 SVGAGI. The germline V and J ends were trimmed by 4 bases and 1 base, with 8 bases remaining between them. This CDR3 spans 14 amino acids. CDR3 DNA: TGTGCCAGCAGTTCGGACAGCAGCAATCAGCCCCAGCATTTT. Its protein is CASSSDSSNQPQHF.

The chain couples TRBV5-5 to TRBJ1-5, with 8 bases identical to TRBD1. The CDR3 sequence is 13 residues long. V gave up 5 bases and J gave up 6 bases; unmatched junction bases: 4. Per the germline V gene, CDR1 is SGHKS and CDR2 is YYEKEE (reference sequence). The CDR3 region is CASRPDRVQPQHF. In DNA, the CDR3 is TGTGCCAGCAGACCGGACAGGGTTCAGCCCCAGCATTTT.

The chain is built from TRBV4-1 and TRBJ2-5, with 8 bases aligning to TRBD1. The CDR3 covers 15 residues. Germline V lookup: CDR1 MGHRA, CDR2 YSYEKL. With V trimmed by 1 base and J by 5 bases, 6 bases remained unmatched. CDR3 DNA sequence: TGCGCCAGCAGCCAAGGGGACAGGCCGGGTGAGACCCAGTACTTC. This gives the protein CASSQGDRPGETQYF.

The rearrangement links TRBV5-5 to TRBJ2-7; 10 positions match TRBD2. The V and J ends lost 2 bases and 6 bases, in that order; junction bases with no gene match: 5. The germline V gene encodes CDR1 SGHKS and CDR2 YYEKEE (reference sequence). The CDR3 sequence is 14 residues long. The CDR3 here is CASSLAGGPFEQYF. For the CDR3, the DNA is TGTGCCAGCAGCTTAGCGGGAGGGCCCTTCGAGCAGTACTTC.